These 21 T cell receptor beta chains originate from one sample sequenced in a study of T cell repertoires in cytomegalovirus infection. For these TCRs, the target antigens are not known. TCRdb passed the reads through MiXCR, listing each CDR3 protein once. The sample holds about 160,000 distinct CDR3 sequences, about a fifth seen once. The sequenced sample was CD8+ T cells from cultured PBMCs, obtained from culture after CMV antigen stimulation. All receptors come from a human donor in good health (CMV status not recorded). Some clones in this sample may be carry-over from other donors' samples.

This rearrangement joins TRBV9 to TRBJ1-2; 8 bases are a match to TRBD1. This CDR3 is 14 amino acids long. J lost 8 bases, V lost 3 bases, and 9 bases had no gene match. Germline V gene sequence: CDR1 SGDLS, CDR2 YYNGEE. The CDR3 DNA is TGTGCCAGCAGCGGGAGGACAGGGCCAAGGGGCTACACCTTC. Translation: CASSGRTGPRGYTF.

This clonotype came up a few times. This chain uses TRBV30 with TRBJ1-1, with 8 bases that match TRBD1. This CDR3 comprises 13 residues. With V trimmed by 0 bases and J by 3 bases, 0 bases remained unmatched. Germline V gene sequence: CDR1 GTSNPN, CDR2 SVGIG (reference sequence). The CDR3 DNA sequence: TGTGCCTGGAGTGTACAGGGGGACACTGAAGCTTTCTTT. This translates into CAWSVQGDTEAFF.

In its sample, this clonotype was seen a few times. The rearrangement joins TRBV7-9 to TRBJ1-1; D not certain. The CDR3 is 14 residues long. Germline V gives CDR1 SEHNR, CDR2 FQNEAQ (reference sequence). Trimming pared 3 bases from V and 6 bases from J, leaving 14 bases between. The CDR3 region has the DNA TGTGCCAGCAGCTTTCAGATGAATTCCCCTGAAGCTTTCTTT. Protein product: CASSFQMNSPEAFF.

V and J are TRBV7-2 and TRBJ2-7; D unresolved. Germline V gene sequence: CDR1 SGHTA, CDR2 FQGNSA. The CDR3 consists of 13 residues. V gave up 5 bases and J gave up 0 bases, with 8 bases separating them. The CDR3 loop reads CASSGPYSYEQYF. The CDR3, as DNA: TGTGCCAGCAGCGGGCCCTACTCCTACGAGCAGTACTTC. Using reference TRBV7-2 and TRBJ2-7 for the parts outside the CDR3, the full variable domain is GAGVSQSPSNKVTEKGKDVELRCDPISGHTALYWYRQSLGQGLEFLIYFQGNSAPDKSGLPSDRFSAERTGGSVSTLTIQRTQQEDSAVYLCASSGPYSYEQYFGPGTRLTVT.

V usage is TRBV6-1 and J usage is TRBJ1-2; D is ambiguous. Per germline, CDR1 MNHNS and CDR2 SASEGT. V shed 6 bases and J shed 5 bases, with 19 bases lying between them. This CDR3 region has 15 residues. The CDR3: CASRLDIGNFYGYTF. As DNA, the CDR3 is TGTGCCAGCAGGCTTGACATCGGAAATTTTTATGGCTACACCTTC.

This clonotype was counted a few times. This sequence joins TRBV6-2 or TRBV6-3 and TRBJ1-1; 7 bases map to TRBD1. CDR1 is MNHEY, CDR2 SVGEGT, per germline. The CDR3 is 15 residues long. With 2 bases clipped from V and 1 base from J, the junction kept 4 bases outside the gene matches. The CDR3 region is CASSYLTGKNTEAFF. CDR3 bases: TGTGCCAGCAGTTACCTGACAGGGAAGAACACTGAAGCTTTCTTT.

The chain recombines TRBV7-9 with TRBJ2-3; 9 positions agree with TRBD2. This CDR3 contains 20 residues. CDR1 is SEHNR, CDR2 FQNEAQ, per germline (reference sequence). V lost 4 bases to trimming and J lost 3 bases; unmatched junction nucleotides: 20. CDR3 sequence: CASSSYRPVAGALGTDTQYF. CDR3 bases: TGTGCCAGCAGCTCATATAGACCGGTAGCGGGGGCCCTCGGGACAGATACGCAGTATTTT. Supplemented by reference TRBV7-9 and TRBJ2-3, the full variable domain reads DTGVSQNPRHKITKRGQNVTFRCDPISEHNRLYWYRQTLGQGPEFLTYFQNEAQLEKSRLLSDRFSAERPKGSFSTLEIQRTEQGDSAMYLCASSSYRPVAGALGTDTQYFGPGTRLTVL.

The V gene is TRBV19, the J gene TRBJ1-5; D may be TRBD1 (5 bases). Germline V gene lookup returns CDR1 LNHDA and CDR2 SQIVND (reference sequence). The CDR3 covers 17 residues. V lost 7 bases and J 0 bases, leaving 19 bases between the germline ends. The CDR3 here is CASTPGRRGTSNQPQHF. In DNA form, the CDR3 reads TGTGCCAGTACCCCCGGTCGTAGAGGGACTAGCAATCAGCCCCAGCATTTT.

The chain is built from TRBV7-9 and TRBJ1-3; no clear D. Germline assignment: CDR1 SEHNR and CDR2 FQNEAQ (reference sequence). The V gene lost 4 bases and the J gene lost 4 bases, with 17 bases spanning the gap. The CDR3 length is 16 residues. The CDR3 coding sequence is TGTGCCAGCAGCTCCCTTGGAGGAGCCAGGGGAAACACCATATATTTT. Its translation: CASSSLGGARGNTIYF.

This chain connects TRBV7-2 to TRBJ2-7; D unresolved. This CDR3 spans 15 amino acids. The germline gives CDR1 SGHTA, CDR2 FQGNSA. Trimming left V 2 bases short and J 2 bases short, with 13 bases between. CDR3 amino acids: CASSLRVLGTYEQYF. The CDR3 nucleotides read TGTGCCAGCAGCTTACGCGTACTGGGTACCTACGAGCAGTACTTC.

This clonotype was found a few times. The chain employs TRBV4-1 and TRBJ1-2; 10 bases map to TRBD1. The CDR3 consists of 15 residues. J was trimmed by 4 bases and V by 1 base; bases with no gene match: 3. Germline CDR1 and CDR2: MGHRA and YSYEKL. CDR3 DNA: TGCGCCAGCAGCCAAGGGACAGGGGGTGGCTATGGCTACACCTTC. Amino acids: CASSQGTGGGYGYTF.

The chain recombines TRBV27 with TRBJ2-6; a weak D match, TRBD2 (6 bases). Germline V lookup: CDR1 MNHEY, CDR2 SMNVEV (reference sequence). V was clipped by 3 bases and J by 1 base, with 13 bases between them. CDR3 length: 17 residues. CDR3 sequence (DNA): TGTGCCAGCAGTTTTGGAGGGGTTGGGTCTGGGGCCAACGTCCTGACTTTC. Its translation is CASSFGGVGSGANVLTF.

This clonotype was counted only a few times. The chain uses TRBV9 and TRBJ1-2; D gene unclear. CDR1 and CDR2 (germline): SGDLS, YYNGEE. V lost 3 bases and J 3 bases, leaving 24 bases between the germline ends. The CDR3 has 18 residues. This chain's CDR3 is CASSEPLDGLLRDYGYTF. CDR3 DNA: TGTGCCAGCAGCGAGCCCCTGGACGGGCTCCTGAGGGACTATGGCTACACCTTC.

The chain carries TRBV6-2 or TRBV6-3 and TRBJ2-7, with D perhaps assigned TRBD1 or TRBD2 (5 bases each). Germline CDR1 MNHEY, CDR2 SVGEGT. Deletions cut 0 bases from V and 0 bases from J, with 15 bases between. This CDR3 has 17 amino acids. CDR3 amino acids: CASSYSIESGPSYEQYF. The DNA for the CDR3 is TGTGCCAGCAGTTACTCGATAGAGTCGGGACCCTCCTACGAGCAGTACTTC.

V is TRBV4-3 and J is TRBJ2-5, with 8 nucleotides matching TRBD2. This CDR3 is 17 amino acids long. V shed 4 bases, J shed 4 bases, and the junction held 14 bases outside the gene matches. Germline values: CDR1 LGHNA, CDR2 YSLEER. As DNA, the CDR3 is TGCGCCAGCAGCCCAACGTTAGGCGGGGGGCCGGGAGAGACCCAGTACTTC. It encodes CASSPTLGGGPGETQYF.

This sequence joins TRBV7-2 and TRBJ2-1, with a possible D match to TRBD2 (7 bases). The CDR3 covers 15 residues. Deletions cut 1 base from V and 4 bases from J, with 11 bases between. Germline CDR1 SGHTA, CDR2 FQGNSA. DNA for the CDR3: TGTGCCAGCAGCTTAGATGGGGGGGCGTACAATGAGCAGTTCTTC. Its translation is CASSLDGGAYNEQFF.

This clonotype was detected only a few times. The chain joins TRBV6-5 to TRBJ1-6; D unclear. This CDR3 region has 13 residues. Germline-derived CDR1 and CDR2 are MNHEY and SVGAGI. Deletions cut 7 bases from V and 3 bases from J, with 7 bases between. The DNA of the CDR3 is TGTGCCAGCACCCGGGGCTATAATTCACCCCTCCACTTT. Its translation is CASTRGYNSPLHF.

The rearrangement joins TRBV12-3 or TRBV12-4 to TRBJ1-2, with D perhaps matching TRBD1 (6 bases). The germline V and J ends were trimmed by 3 bases and 4 bases, with 15 bases remaining between them. CDR3 size: 15 residues. The CDR3 is CASSLGRRTVYGYTF. The CDR3 DNA follows: TGTGCCAGCAGTTTGGGGCGCCGGACAGTCTATGGCTACACCTTC.

This clonotype was picked up a small number of times. The V call is TRBV10-3, the J call TRBJ2-2; 8 positions agree with TRBD2. The CDR3 contains 16 residues. Germline V CDR1 and CDR2: ENHRY, SYGVKD. The V and J ends lost 7 bases and 1 base, in that order; junction bases with no gene match: 8. CDR3 in DNA: TGTGCCATCACGGCCAGCGGGGGCAGGAACACCGGGGAGCTGTTTTTT. Its translation: CAITASGGRNTGELFF.

The sample holds a few counts of this clonotype. The V call is TRBV9, the J call TRBJ2-7; maybe TRBD1 (5 bases). V was pared by 0 bases and J by 2 bases, with 6 bases between. The CDR3 consists of 13 residues. Germline V CDR1 and CDR2: SGDLS, YYNGEE. CDR3 nucleotide sequence: TGTGCCAGCAGCGTAGCGACAGCCTACGAGCAGTACTTC. This codes for CASSVATAYEQYF.

Only a few counts were recorded for this clonotype. V usage is TRBV5-5 and J usage is TRBJ1-5; unclear D gene. The CDR3 loop spans 16 amino acids. The V end was cut by 2 bases, the J end by 3 bases, with 15 bases between. Germline V lookup: CDR1 SGHKS, CDR2 YYEKEE (reference sequence). The CDR3 spells CASSLDPPRDNQPQHF. The CDR3 coding sequence is TGTGCCAGCAGCTTAGACCCCCCAAGGGACAATCAGCCCCAGCATTTT.